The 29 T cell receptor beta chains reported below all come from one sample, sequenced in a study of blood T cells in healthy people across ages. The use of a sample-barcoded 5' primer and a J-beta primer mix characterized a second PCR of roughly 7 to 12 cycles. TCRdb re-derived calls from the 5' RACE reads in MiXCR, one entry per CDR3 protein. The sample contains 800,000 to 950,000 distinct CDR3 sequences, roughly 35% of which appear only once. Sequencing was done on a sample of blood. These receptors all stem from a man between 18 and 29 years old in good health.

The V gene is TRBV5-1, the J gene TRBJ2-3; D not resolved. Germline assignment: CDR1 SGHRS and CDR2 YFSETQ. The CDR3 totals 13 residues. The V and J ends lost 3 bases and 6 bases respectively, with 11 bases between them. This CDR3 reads CASSYVTSDTQYF. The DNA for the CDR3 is TGCGCCAGCAGCTACGTCACATCCGATACGCAGTATTTT.

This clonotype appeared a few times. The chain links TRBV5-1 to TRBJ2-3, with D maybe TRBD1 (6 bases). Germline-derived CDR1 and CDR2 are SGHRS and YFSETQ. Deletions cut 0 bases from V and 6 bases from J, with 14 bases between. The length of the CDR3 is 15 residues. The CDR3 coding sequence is TGCGCCAGCAGCTTGGAGATGGGGACAAGGGATACGCAGTATTTT. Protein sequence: CASSLEMGTRDTQYF.

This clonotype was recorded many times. The CDR3 reads CASSYPLPSTDTQYF. CDR3 coding DNA: TGTGCCAGCAGCTACCCCCTTCCTAGCACAGATACGCAGTATTTT. The chain combines TRBV7-9 with TRBJ2-3; D is undetermined. From germline, CDR1 is SEHNR and CDR2 FQNEAQ (reference sequence). The V and J ends lost 4 bases and 0 bases respectively, with 11 bases between them. This CDR3 comprises 15 residues.

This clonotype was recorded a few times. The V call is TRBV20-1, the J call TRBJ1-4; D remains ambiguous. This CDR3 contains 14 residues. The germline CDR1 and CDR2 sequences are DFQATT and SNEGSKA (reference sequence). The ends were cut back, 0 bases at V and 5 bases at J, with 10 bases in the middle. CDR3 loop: CSARDLSVNEKLFF. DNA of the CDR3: TGCAGTGCTAGAGATCTTAGCGTGAATGAAAAACTGTTTTTT.

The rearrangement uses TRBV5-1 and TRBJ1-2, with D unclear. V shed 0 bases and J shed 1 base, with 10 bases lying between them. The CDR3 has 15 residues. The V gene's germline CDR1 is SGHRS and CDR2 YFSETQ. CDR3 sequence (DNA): TGCGCCAGCAGCTTGGATGCCGGGGATAACTATGGCTACACCTTC. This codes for CASSLDAGDNYGYTF.

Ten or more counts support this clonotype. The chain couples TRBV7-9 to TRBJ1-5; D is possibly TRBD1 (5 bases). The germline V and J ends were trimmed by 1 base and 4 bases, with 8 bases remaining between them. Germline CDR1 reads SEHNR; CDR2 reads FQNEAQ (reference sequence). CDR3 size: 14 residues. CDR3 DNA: TGTGCCAGCAGCTTAGGGGGGATTAATCAGCCCCAGCATTTT. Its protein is CASSLGGINQPQHF.

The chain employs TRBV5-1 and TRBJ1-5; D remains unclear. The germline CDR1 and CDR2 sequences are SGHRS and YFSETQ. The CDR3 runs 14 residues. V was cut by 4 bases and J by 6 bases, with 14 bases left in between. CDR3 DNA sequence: TGCGCCAGCAGCCCGGACGGACCCGGTCAGCCCCAGCATTTT. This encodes CASSPDGPGQPQHF.

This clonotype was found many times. CDR3 coding DNA: TGTGCCAGCAGCTTAGGGGATCAGCCCCAGCATTTT. Protein: CASSLGDQPQHF. This sequence joins TRBV7-9 and TRBJ1-5; D gene uncertain. Germline-derived CDR1 and CDR2 are SEHNR and FQNEAQ (reference sequence). The germline V and J ends were trimmed by 1 base and 5 bases, with 3 bases remaining between them. The CDR3 has 12 amino acids. Full variable domain (outside the CDR3, taken from reference TRBV7-9 and TRBJ1-5): DTGVSQNPRHKITKRGQNVTFRCDPISEHNRLYWYRQTLGQGPEFLTYFQNEAQLEKSRLLSDRFSAERPKGSFSTLEIQRTEQGDSAMYLCASSLGDQPQHFGDGTRLSIL.

The CDR3 reads CSARDLWNDGYTF. Here the CDR3 DNA reads TGCAGTGCTAGAGATCTGTGGAATGATGGCTACACCTTC. The chain employs TRBV20-1 and TRBJ1-2; no definite D call. The CDR3 loop spans 13 amino acids. Germline V gene sequence: CDR1 DFQATT, CDR2 SNEGSKA (reference sequence). Trimming shortened V by 0 bases and J by 6 bases, and 11 bases separated the two germline ends.

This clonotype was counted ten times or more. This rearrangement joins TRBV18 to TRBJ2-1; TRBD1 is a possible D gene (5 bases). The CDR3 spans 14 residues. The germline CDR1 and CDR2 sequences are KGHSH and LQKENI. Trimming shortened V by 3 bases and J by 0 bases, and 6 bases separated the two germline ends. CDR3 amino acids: CASSPTDSYNEQFF. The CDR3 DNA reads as TGTGCCAGCTCACCGACAGACTCCTACAATGAGCAGTTCTTC.

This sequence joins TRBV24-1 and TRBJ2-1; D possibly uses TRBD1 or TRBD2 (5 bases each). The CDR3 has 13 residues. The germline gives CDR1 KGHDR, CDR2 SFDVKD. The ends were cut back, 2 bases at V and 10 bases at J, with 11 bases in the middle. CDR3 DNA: TGTGCCACCAGTGATTGGGGGAAAGAGGAGCAGTTCTTC. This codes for CATSDWGKEEQFF.

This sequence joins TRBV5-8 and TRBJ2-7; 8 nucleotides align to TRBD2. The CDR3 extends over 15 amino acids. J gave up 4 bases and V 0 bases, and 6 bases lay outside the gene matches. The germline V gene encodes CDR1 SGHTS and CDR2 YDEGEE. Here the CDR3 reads CASSLDPAGAYEQYF. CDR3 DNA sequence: TGTGCCAGCAGCTTGGATCCAGCGGGAGCTTACGAGCAGTACTTC. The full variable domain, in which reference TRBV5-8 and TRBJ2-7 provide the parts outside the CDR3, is EAGVTQSPTHLIKTRGQQATLRCSPISGHTSVYWYQQALGLGLQFLLWYDEGEERNRGNFPPRFSGRQFPNYSSELNVNALELEDSALYLCASSLDPAGAYEQYFGPGTRLTVT.

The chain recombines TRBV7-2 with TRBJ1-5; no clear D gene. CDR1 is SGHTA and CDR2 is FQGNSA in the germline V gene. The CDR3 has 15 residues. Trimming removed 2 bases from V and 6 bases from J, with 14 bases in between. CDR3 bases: TGTGCCAGCAGCTTAATGGCAGTACCAAGTCAGCCCCAGCATTTT. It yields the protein CASSLMAVPSQPQHF.

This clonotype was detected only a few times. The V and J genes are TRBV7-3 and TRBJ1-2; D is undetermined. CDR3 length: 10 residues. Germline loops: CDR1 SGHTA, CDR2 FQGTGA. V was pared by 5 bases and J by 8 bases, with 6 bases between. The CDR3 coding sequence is TGTGCCAGCAGCCTTGAGGGCTACACCTTC. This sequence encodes CASSLEGYTF.

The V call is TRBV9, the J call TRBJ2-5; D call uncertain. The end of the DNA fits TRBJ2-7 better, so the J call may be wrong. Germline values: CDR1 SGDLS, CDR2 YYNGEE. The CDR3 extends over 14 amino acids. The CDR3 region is CASSGKRQTDEQYF. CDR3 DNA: TGTGCCAGCAGCGGTAAGAGGCAAACCGACGAGCAGTACTTC.

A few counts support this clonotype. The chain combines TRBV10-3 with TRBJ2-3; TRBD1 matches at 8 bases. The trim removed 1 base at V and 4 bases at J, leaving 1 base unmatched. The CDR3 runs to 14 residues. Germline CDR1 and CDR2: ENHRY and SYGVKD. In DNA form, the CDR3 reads TGTGCCATCAGTGAGTGGACAGGGCCAGATACGCAGTATTTT. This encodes CAISEWTGPDTQYF.

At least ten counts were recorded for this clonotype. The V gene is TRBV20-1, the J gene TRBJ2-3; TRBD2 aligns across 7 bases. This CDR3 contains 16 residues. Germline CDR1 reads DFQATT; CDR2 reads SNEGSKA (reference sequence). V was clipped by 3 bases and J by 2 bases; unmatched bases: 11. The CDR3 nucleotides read TGCAGTGCTAGCGGAGGACTAGGGCTGTCCACAGATACGCAGTATTTT. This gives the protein CSASGGLGLSTDTQYF.

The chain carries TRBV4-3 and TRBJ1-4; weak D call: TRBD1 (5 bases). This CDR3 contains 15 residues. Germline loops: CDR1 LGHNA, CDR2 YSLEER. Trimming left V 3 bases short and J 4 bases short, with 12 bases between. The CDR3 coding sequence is TGCGCCAGCAGCCATTCCGGGGCGAATAATGAAAAACTGTTTTTT. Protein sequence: CASSHSGANNEKLFF.

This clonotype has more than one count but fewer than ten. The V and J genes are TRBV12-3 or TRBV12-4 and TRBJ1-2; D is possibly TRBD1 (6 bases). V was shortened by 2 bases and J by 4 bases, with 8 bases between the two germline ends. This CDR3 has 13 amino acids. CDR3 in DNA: TGTGCCAGCAGTTTACCGGGGGCCTATGGCTACACCTTC. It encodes CASSLPGAYGYTF.

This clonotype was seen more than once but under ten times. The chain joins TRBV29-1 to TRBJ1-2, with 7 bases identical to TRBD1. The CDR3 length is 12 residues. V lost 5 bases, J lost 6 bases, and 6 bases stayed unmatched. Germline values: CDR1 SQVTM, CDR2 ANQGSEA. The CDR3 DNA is TGCAGCGTTACGGACAGGCCGGATGGCTACACCTTC. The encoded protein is CSVTDRPDGYTF. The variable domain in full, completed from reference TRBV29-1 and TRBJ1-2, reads SAVISQKPSRDICQRGTSLTIQCQVDSQVTMMFWYRQQPGQSLTLIATANQGSEATYESGFVIDKFPISRPNLTFSTLTVSNMSPEDSSIYLCSVTDRPDGYTFGSGTRLTVV.

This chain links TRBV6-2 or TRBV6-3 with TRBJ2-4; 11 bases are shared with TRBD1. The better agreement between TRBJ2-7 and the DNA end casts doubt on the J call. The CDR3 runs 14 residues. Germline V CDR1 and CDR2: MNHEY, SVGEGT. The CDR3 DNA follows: TGTGCCAGCAGGTTGGGACAGGGGGTTGTCGAGCAGTACTTC. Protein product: CASRLGQGVVEQYF.

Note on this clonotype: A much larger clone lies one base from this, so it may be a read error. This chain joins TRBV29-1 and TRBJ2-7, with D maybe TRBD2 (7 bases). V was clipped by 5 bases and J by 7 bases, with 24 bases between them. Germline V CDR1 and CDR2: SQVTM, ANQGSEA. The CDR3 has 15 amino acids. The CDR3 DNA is TGCAGCGTTAGAGGTTACAGGGAGGGGGTCAATGAGCAGTACTTC. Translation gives CSVRGYREGVNEQYF.

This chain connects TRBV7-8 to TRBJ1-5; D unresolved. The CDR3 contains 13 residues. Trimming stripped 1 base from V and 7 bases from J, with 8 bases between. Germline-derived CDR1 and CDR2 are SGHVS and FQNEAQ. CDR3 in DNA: TGTGCCAGCAGCTTAGAACGGCCCCAGCCCCAGCATTTT. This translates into CASSLERPQPQHF. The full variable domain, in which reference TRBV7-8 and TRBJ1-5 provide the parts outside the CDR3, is GAGVSQSPRYKVAKRGQDVALRCDPISGHVSLFWYQQALGQGPEFLTYFQNEAQLDKSGLPSDRFFAERPEGSVSTLKIQRTQQEDSAVYLCASSLERPQPQHFGDGTRLSIL.

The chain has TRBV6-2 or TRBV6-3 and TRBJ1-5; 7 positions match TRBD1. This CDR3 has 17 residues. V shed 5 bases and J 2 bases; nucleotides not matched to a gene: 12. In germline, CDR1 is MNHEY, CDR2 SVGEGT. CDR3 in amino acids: CASSPLQMTGRNQPQHF. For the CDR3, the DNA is TGTGCCAGCAGTCCTCTGCAGATGACAGGGCGCAATCAGCCCCAGCATTTT.

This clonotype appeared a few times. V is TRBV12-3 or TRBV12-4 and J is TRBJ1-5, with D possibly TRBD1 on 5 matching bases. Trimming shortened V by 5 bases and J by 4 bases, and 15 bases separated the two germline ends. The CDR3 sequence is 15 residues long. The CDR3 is CASSPIRGRNQPQHF. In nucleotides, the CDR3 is TGTGCCAGCAGTCCGATTAGGGGTAGGAATCAGCCCCAGCATTTT.

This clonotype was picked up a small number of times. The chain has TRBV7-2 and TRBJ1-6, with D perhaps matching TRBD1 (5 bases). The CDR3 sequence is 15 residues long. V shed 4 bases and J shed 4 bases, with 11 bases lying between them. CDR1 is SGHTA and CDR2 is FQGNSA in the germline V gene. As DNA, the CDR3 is TGTGCCAGCAGCTACCGGGACGGTTATAATTCACCCCTCCACTTT. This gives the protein CASSYRDGYNSPLHF.

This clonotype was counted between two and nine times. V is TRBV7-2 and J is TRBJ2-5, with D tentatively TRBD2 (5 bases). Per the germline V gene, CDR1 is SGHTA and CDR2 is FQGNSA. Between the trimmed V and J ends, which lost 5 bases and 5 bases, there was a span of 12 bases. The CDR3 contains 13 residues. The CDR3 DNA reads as TGTGCCAGCAGCGTTACTAGTTTGGAGACCCAGTACTTC. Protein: CASSVTSLETQYF. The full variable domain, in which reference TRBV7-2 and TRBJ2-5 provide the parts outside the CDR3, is GAGVSQSPSNKVTEKGKDVELRCDPISGHTALYWYRQSLGQGLEFLIYFQGNSAPDKSGLPSDRFSAERTGGSVSTLTIQRTQQEDSAVYLCASSVTSLETQYFGPGTRLLVL.

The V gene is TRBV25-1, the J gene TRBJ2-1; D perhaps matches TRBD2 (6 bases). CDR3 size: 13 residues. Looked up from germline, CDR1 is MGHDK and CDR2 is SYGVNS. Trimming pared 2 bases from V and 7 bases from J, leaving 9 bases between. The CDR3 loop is CASSEGGGNEQFF. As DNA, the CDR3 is TGTGCCAGCAGTGAAGGGGGAGGTAATGAGCAGTTCTTC.

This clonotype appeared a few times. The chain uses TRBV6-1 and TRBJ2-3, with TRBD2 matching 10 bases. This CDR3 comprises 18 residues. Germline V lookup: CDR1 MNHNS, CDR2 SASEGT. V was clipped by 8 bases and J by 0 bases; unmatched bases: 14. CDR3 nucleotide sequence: TGTGCCAGCGGCTTAGCGGGGGGCCCACCCCGCAGCACAGATACGCAGTATTTT. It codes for CASGLAGGPPRSTDTQYF.